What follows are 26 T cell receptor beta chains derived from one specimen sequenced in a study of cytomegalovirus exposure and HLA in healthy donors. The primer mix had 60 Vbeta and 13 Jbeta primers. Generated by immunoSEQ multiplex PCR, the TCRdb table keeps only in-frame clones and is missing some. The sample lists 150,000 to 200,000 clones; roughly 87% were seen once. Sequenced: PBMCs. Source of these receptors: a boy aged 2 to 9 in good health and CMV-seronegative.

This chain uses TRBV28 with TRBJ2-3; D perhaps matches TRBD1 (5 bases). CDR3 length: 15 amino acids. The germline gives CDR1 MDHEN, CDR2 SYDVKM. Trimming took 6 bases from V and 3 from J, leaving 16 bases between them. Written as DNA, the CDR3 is TGTGCCAGCAGCCCCTGGGGCCGTGGAACAGATACGCAGTATTTT. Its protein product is CASSPWGRGTDTQYF.

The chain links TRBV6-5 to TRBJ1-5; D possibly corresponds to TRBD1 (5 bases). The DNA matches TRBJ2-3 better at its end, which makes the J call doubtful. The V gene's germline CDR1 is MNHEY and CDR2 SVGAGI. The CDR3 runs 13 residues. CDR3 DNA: TGTGCCAGCAGCGGACAAAGCAATCAGCCCCAGTATTTT. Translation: CASSGQSNQPQYF.

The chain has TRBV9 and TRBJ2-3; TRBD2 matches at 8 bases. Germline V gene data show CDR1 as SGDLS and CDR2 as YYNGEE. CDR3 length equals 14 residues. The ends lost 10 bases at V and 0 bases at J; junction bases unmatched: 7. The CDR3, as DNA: TGTGCCGGTTCTCGCGGGAGGAGCACAGATACGCAGTATTTT. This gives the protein CAGSRGRSTDTQYF.

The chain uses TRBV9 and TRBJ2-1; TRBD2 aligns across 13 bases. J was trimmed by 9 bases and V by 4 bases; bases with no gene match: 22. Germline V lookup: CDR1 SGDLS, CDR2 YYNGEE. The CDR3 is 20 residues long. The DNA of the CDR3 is TGTGCCAGCAGCCATACCGGGACTAGCGGGACAGGGGGGGATAGCAGTGAGCAGTTCTTC. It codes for CASSHTGTSGTGGDSSEQFF. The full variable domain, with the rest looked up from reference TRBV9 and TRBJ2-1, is DSGVTQTPKHLITATGQRVTLRCSPRSGDLSVYWYQQSLDQGLQFLIQYYNGEERAKGNILERFSAQQFPDLHSELNLSSLELGDSALYFCASSHTGTSGTGGDSSEQFFGPGTRLTVL.

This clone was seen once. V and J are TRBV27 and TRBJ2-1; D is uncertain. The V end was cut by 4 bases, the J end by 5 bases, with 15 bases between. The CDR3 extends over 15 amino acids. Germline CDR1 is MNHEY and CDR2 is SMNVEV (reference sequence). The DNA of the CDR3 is TGTGCCAGCAGTTCCCGTTGGCTTCCTGACAATGAGCAGTTCTTC. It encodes CASSSRWLPDNEQFF.

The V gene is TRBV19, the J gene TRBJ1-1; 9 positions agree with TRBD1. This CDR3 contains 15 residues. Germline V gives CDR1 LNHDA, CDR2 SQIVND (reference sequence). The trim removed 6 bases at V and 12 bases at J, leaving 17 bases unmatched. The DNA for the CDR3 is TGTGCCAGTAGCACACCGGGACAGGGTGTACGGAGCCCTTTCTTT. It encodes CASSTPGQGVRSPFF.

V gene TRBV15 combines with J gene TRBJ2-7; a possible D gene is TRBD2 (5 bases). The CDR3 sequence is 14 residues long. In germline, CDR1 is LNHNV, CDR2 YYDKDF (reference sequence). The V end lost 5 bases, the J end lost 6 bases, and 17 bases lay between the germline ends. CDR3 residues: CATSFDSSAGEQYF. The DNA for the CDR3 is TGTGCCACCAGCTTCGACTCCTCTGCGGGCGAGCAGTACTTC.

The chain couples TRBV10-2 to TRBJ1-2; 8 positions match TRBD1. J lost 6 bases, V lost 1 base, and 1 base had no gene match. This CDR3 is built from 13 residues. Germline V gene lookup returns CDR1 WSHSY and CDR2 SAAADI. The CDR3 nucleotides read TGCGCCAGCAGTGAGTGGGGACAGGATGGCTACACCTTC. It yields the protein CASSEWGQDGYTF.

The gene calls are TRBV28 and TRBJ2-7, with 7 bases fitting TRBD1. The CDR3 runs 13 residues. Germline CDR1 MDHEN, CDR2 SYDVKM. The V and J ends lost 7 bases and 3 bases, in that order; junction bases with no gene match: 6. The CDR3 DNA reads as TGTGCCAGCACCCCACAGGGGTTCTACGAGCAGTACTTC. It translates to CASTPQGFYEQYF. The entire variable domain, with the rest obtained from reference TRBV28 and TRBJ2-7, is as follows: DVKVTQSSRYLVKRTGEKVFLECVQDMDHENMFWYRQDPGLGLRLIYFSYDVKMKEKGDIPEGYSVSREKKERFSLILESASTNQTSMYLCASTPQGFYEQYFGPGTRLTVT.

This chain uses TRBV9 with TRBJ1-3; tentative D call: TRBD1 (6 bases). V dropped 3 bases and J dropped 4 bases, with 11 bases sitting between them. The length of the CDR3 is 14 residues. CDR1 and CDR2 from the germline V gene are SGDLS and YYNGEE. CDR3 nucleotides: TGTGCCAGCAGCGGACAGGTTTCAGGAAACACCATATATTTT. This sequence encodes CASSGQVSGNTIYF.

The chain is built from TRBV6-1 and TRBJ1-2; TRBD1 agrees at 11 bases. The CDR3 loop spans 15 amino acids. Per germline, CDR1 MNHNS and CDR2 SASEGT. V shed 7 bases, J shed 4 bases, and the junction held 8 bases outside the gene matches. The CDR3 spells CASTRGTGGVYGYTF. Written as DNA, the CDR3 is TGTGCCAGCACCAGAGGGACAGGGGGGGTCTATGGCTACACCTTC.

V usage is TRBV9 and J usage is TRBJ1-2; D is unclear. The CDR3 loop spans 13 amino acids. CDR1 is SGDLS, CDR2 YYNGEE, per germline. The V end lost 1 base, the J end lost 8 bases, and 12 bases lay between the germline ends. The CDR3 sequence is CASSVPGIVGYTF. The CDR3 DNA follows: TGTGCCAGCAGCGTACCGGGTATAGTGGGCTACACCTTC.

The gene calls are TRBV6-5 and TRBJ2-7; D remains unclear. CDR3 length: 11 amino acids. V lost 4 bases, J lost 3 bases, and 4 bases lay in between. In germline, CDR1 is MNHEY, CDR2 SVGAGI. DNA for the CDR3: TGTGCCAGCAGTTCTCTCTACGAGCAGTACTTC. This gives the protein CASSSLYEQYF.

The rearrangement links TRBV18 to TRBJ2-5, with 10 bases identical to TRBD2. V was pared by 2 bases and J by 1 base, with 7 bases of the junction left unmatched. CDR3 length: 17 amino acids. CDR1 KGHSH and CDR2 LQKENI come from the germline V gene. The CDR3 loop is CASSPIHSGGIQETQYF. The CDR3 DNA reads TGTGCCAGCTCACCAATCCATAGCGGGGGGATCCAAGAGACCCAGTACTTC. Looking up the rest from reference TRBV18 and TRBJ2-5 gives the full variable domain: NAGVMQNPRHLVRRRGQEARLRCSPMKGHSHVYWYRQLPEEGLKFMVYLQKENIIDESGMPKERFSAEFPKEGPSILRIQQVVRGDSAAYFCASSPIHSGGIQETQYFGPGTRLLVL.

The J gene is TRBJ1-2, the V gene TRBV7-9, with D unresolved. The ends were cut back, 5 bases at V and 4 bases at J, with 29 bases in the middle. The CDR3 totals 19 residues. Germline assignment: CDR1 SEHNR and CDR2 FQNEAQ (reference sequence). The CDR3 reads CASSRIQTGTEGSFYGYTF. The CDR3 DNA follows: TGTGCCAGCAGCCGCATTCAAACGGGTACAGAGGGCTCCTTCTATGGCTACACCTTC.

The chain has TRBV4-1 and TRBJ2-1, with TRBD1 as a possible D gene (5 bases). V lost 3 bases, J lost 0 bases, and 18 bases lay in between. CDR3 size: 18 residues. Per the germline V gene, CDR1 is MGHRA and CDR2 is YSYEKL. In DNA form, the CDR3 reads TGCGCCAGCAGCCATGCCCTAAGACAGACCCGCTCCTACAATGAGCAGTTCTTC. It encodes CASSHALRQTRSYNEQFF.

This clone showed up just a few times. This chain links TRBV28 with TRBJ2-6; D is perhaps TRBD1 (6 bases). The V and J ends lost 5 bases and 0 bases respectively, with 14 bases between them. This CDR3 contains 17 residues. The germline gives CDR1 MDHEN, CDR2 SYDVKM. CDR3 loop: CASSTGIAHSGANVLTF. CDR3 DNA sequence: TGTGCCAGCAGTACAGGGATAGCCCACTCTGGGGCCAACGTCCTGACTTTC.

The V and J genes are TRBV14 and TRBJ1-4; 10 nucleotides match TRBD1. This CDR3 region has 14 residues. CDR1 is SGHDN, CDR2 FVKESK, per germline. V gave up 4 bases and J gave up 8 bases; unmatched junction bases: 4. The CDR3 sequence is CASSLGQGYEKLFF. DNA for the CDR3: TGTGCCAGCAGCCTGGGACAGGGGTACGAAAAACTGTTTTTT.

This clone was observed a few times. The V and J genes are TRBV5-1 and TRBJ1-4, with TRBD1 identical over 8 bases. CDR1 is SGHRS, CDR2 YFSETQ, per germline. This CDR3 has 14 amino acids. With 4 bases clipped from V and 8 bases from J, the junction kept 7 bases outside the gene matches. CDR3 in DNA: TGCGCCAGCAGCCAGGACAGGGTGGACGAAAAACTGTTTTTT. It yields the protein CASSQDRVDEKLFF.

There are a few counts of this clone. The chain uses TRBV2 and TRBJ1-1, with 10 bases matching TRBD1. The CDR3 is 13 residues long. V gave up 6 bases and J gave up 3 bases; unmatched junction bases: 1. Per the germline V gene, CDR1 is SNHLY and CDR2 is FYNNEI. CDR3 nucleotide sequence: TGTGCCAGCAGGACAGGGGGCGACACTGAAGCTTTCTTT. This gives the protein CASRTGGDTEAFF.

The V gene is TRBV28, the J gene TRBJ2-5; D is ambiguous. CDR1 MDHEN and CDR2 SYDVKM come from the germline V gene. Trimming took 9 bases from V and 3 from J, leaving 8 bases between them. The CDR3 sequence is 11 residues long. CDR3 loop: CASGTKETQYF. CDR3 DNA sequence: TGTGCCAGTGGCACAAAAGAGACCCAGTACTTC.

The CDR3 region is CASSQVEGAHEQYF. CDR3 nucleotide sequence: TGCGCCAGCAGCCAAGTGGAGGGGGCCCACGAGCAGTACTTC. The chain joins TRBV4-1 to TRBJ2-7, with D perhaps matching TRBD1 (7 bases). From germline, CDR1 is MGHRA and CDR2 YSYEKL. This CDR3 has 14 amino acids. Trimming pared 1 base from V and 5 bases from J, leaving 12 bases between.

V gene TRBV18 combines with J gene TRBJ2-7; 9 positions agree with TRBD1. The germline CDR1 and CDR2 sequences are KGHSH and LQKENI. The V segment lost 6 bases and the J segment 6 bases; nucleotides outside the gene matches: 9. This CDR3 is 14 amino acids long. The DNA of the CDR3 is TGTGCCAGCTCCCGGGACAGGGATCTGGGCGAGCAGTACTTC. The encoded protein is CASSRDRDLGEQYF.

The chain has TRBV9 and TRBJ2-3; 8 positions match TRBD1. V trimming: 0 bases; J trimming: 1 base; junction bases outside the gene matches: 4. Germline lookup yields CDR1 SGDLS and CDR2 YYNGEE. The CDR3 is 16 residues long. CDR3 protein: CASSVAGQGRTDTQYF. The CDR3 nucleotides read TGTGCCAGCAGCGTAGCAGGACAGGGTCGCACAGATACGCAGTATTTT.

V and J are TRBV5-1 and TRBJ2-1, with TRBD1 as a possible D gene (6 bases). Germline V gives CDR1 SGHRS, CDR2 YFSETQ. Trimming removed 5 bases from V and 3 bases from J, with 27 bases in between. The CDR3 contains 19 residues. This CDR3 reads CASSTNPVARDTGYNEQFF. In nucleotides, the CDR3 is TGCGCCAGCAGTACGAACCCTGTAGCCCGGGACACCGGCTACAATGAGCAGTTCTTC.

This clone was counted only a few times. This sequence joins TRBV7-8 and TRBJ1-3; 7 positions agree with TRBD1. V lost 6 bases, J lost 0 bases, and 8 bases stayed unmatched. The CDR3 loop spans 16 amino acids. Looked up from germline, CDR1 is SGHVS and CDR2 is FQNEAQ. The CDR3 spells CASRRGTDVSGNTIYF. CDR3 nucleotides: TGTGCCAGCAGGAGAGGGACAGACGTCTCTGGAAACACCATATATTTT.